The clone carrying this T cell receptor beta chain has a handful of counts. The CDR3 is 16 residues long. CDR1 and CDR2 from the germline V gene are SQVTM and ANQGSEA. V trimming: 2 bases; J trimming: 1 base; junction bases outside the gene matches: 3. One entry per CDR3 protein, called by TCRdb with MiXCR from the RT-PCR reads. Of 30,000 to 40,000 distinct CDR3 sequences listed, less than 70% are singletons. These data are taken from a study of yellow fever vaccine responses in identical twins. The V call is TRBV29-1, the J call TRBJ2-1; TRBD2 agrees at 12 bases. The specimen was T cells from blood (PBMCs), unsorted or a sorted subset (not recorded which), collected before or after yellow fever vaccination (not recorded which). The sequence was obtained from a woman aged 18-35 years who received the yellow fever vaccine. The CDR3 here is CSVELAGGPSYNEQFF. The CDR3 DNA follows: TGCAGCGTTGAACTAGCGGGAGGGCCTTCCTACAATGAGCAGTTCTTC.